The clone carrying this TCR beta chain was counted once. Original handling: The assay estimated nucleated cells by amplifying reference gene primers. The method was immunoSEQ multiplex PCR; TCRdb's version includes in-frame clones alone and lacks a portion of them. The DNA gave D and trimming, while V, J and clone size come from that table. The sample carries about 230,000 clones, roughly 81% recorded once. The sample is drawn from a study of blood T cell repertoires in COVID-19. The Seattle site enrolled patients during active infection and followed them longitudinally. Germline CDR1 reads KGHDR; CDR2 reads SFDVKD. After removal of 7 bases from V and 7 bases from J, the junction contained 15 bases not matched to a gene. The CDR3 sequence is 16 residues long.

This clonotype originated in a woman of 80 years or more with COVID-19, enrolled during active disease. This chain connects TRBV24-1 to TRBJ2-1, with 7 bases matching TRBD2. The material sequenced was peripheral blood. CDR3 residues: CATSLGGGSSVNEQFF. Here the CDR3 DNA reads TGTGCCACCAGCCTTGGGGGGGGGTCTTCTGTGAATGAGCAGTTCTTC.